This T cell receptor beta chain was observed in a study of cytomegalovirus exposure and HLA in healthy donors. Study observations and caveats: Earlier analysis found most TCR beta V segments productive about 87% or about 30% of the time.

A remark on this clone: Its antigen is still unknown.

Germline lookup yields CDR1 SGHRS and CDR2 YFSETQ. The CDR3 has 17 residues. After removal of 3 bases from V and 0 bases from J, the junction contained 10 bases not matched to a gene. The PCR employed 60 Vbeta primers together with 13 Jbeta primers. Under the authors' procedure: About 10 million shared chains were among tens of millions of unique TCR beta chains counted in a later analysis. Clones were read by immunoSEQ multiplex PCR, and TCRdb kept only the in-frame ones, dropping some. D and trimming were read from the DNA, whereas the V and J calls and clone size are those reported in that table. The table records 150,000 to 200,000 clones, over 60% of them present only once.

The chain uses TRBV5-1 and TRBJ1-1, with 8 bases matching TRBD1. Sequencing was performed on PBMCs. This receptor was identified in a woman aged 50 to 60 in good health and CMV-seronegative. In DNA, the CDR3 is TGCGCCAGCAGCTCCTTAAGGACAGGGAAAATGAACACTGAAGCTTTCTTT. It encodes CASSSLRTGKMNTEAFF.